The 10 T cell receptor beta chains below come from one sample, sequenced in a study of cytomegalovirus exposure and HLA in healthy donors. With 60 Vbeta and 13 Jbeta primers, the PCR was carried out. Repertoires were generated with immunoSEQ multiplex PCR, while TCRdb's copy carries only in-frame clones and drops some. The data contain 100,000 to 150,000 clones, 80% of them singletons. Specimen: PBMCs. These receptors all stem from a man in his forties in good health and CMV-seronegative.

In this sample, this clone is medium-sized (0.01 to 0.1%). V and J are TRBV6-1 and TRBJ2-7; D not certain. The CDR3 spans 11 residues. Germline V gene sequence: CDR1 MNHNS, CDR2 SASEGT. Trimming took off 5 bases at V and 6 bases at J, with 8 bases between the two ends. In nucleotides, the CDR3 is TGTGCCAGCAGTCACAACGTCGAGCAGTACTTC. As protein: CASSHNVEQYF.

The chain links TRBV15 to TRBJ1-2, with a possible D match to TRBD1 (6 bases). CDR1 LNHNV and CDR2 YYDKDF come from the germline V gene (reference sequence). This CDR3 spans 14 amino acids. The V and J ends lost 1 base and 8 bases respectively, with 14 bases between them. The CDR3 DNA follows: TGTGCCACCAGCAGAGGGGACACGGCTAGCGGCTACACCTTC. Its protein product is CATSRGDTASGYTF.

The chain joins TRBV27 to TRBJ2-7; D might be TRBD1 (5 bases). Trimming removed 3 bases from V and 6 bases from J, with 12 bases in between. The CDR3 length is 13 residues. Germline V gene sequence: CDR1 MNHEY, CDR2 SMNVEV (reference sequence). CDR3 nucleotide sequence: TGTGCCAGCAGTTTGGACACTTACTCCGAGCAGTACTTC. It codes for CASSLDTYSEQYF.

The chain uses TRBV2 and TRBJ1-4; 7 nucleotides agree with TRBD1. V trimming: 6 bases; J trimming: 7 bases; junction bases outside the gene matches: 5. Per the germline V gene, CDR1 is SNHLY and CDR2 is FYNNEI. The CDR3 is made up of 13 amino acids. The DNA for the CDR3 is TGTGCCAGCAGCGCGGGACAGATTGAAAAACTGTTTTTT. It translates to CASSAGQIEKLFF.

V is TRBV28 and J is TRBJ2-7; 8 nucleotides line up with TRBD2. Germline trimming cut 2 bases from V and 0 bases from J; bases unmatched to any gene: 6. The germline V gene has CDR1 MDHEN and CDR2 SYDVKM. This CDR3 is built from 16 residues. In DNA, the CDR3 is TGTGCCAGCAGTTTAGGTTCTAGCGGGTCCTCCTACGAGCAGTACTTC. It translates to CASSLGSSGSSYEQYF.

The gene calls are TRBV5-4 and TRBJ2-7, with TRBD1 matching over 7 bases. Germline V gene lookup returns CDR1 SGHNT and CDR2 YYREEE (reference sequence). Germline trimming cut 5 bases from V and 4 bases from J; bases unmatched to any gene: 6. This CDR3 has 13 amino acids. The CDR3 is CASSKPGQYEQYF. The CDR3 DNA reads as TGTGCCAGCAGTAAGCCGGGACAGTACGAGCAGTACTTC.

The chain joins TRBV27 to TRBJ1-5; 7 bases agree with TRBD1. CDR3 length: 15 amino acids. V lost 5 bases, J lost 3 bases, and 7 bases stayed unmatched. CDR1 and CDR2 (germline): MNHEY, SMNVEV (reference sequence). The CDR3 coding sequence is TGTGCCAGCAGTCTGACAGGGCTGTTCAATCAGCCCCAGCATTTT. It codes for CASSLTGLFNQPQHF.

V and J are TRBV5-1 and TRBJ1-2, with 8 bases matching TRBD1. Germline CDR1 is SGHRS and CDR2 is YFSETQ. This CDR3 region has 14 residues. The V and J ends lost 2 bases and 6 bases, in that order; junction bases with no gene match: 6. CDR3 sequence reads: CASSFPDRVHGYTF. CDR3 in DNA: TGCGCCAGCAGCTTCCCGGACAGGGTCCATGGCTACACCTTC.

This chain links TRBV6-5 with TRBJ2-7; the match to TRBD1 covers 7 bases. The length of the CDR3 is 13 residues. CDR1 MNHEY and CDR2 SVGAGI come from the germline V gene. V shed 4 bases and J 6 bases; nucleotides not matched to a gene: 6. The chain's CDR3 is CASSFGTEGEQYF. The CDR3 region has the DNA TGTGCCAGCAGTTTTGGGACAGAAGGCGAGCAGTACTTC.

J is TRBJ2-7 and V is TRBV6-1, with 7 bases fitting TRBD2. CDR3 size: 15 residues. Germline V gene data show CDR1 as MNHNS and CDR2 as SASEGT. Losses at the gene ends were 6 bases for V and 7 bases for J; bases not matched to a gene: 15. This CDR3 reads CASRQRASTGGEQYF. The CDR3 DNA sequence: TGTGCCAGCAGACAACGGGCCAGCACGGGGGGTGAGCAGTACTTC.